The 18 T cell receptor beta chains in this list originate from one sample, sequenced in a study of prognosis after radiotherapy for stage I lung cancer. Amplicons of TCR beta CDR3 were generated from genomic DNA by two-round multiplex PCR. The first PCR round targeted every TRBV and TRBJ gene with specific primers. TCRdb independently ran MiXCR on the multiplex PCR reads; one entry per CDR3 protein. The data contain about 32,000 distinct CDR3 sequences, around 43% of them singletons. The sequenced sample was PBMCs, obtained before or after stereotactic body radiation therapy (not recorded which). The receptors were gathered from a donor over 45 with non-small cell lung cancer.

In DNA form, the CDR3 reads TGTGCCAGCAGTTCCATACGGGGCAGTACTAACTATGGCTACACCTTC. Amino acids: CASSSIRGSTNYGYTF. The rearrangement links TRBV12-3 or TRBV12-4 to TRBJ1-2; possible D gene TRBD1, 5 bases. V shed 4 bases and J shed 0 bases, with 15 bases lying between them. The CDR3 has 16 amino acids.

This clonotype is medium-sized (0.01 to 0.1%) within its sample. The chain combines TRBV6-1 with TRBJ2-7; a weak D match, TRBD1 (5 bases). Germline V gene data show CDR1 as MNHNS and CDR2 as SASEGT. This CDR3 is 12 amino acids long. Trimming shortened V by 6 bases and J by 3 bases, and 9 bases separated the two germline ends. Here the CDR3 DNA reads TGTGCCAGCAGCGGCACAGGCTACGAGCAGTACTTC. Protein: CASSGTGYEQYF.

This clonotype was seen ten or more times. The chain couples TRBV6-1 to TRBJ1-4; 10 bases are a match to TRBD1. V trimming: 6 bases; J trimming: 3 bases; junction bases outside the gene matches: 7. This CDR3 region has 16 residues. Germline CDR1 MNHNS, CDR2 SASEGT. CDR3: CASSVRTGGSNEKLFF. The CDR3 DNA reads TGTGCCAGCAGCGTACGGACAGGGGGTTCTAATGAAAAACTGTTTTTT.

The chain joins TRBV29-1 to TRBJ1-2, with 7 bases matching TRBD1. V lost 7 bases, J lost 5 bases, and 10 bases stayed unmatched. This CDR3 spans 13 amino acids. Germline V gene data show CDR1 as SQVTM and CDR2 as ANQGSEA. CDR3 loop: CSAPSQGEYGYTF. In DNA, the CDR3 is TGCAGCGCACCGTCGCAGGGGGAGTATGGCTACACCTTC.

The chain uses TRBV19 and TRBJ1-1; D uncertain. CDR1 LNHDA and CDR2 SQIVND come from the germline V gene (reference sequence). This CDR3 spans 14 amino acids. Trimming removed 3 bases from V and 0 bases from J, with 8 bases in between. CDR3 amino acids: CASSIPRLNTEAFF. The CDR3 DNA is TGTGCCAGTAGTATCCCCAGACTGAACACTGAAGCTTTCTTT. Supplemented by reference TRBV19 and TRBJ1-1, the full variable domain reads DGGITQSPKYLFRKEGQNVTLSCEQNLNHDAMYWYRQDPGQGLRLIYYSQIVNDFQKGDIAEGYSVSREKKESFPLTVTSAQKNPTAFYLCASSIPRLNTEAFFGQGTRLTVV.

By frequency in the sample, this clonotype is medium-sized. This chain uses TRBV28 with TRBJ2-7; D ambiguous. CDR1 and CDR2 (germline): MDHEN, SYDVKM. The CDR3 runs to 12 residues. Trimming removed 8 bases at V and 3 bases at J, with 11 bases between. The CDR3, as DNA: TGTGCCAGCGGGGAATGGGACTACGAGCAGTACTTC. This encodes CASGEWDYEQYF. The entire variable domain, with the rest obtained from reference TRBV28 and TRBJ2-7, is as follows: DVKVTQSSRYLVKRTGEKVFLECVQDMDHENMFWYRQDPGLGLRLIYFSYDVKMKEKGDIPEGYSVSREKKERFSLILESASTNQTSMYLCASGEWDYEQYFGPGTRLTVT.

The table lists this clonotype with a few counts. Just one base apart from a much larger clone, this may be a read error. This chain connects TRBV11-3 to TRBJ2-7; D is perhaps TRBD1 or TRBD2 (5 bases each). There are 17 residues in the CDR3. Germline V gene sequence: CDR1 SGHNT, CDR2 YENEEA. Trimming removed 3 bases at V and 3 bases at J, with 21 bases between. Here the CDR3 reads CASSLATRGRELYEQYF. The CDR3 bases are TGTGCCAGCAGCTTGGCAACCCGGGGCAGGGAACTCTACGAGCAGTACTTC.

By share, this clonotype counts as medium-sized (0.01 to 0.1%). The chain recombines TRBV6-1 with TRBJ2-1, with D perhaps TRBD1 or TRBD2 (5 bases each). This CDR3 comprises 13 residues. V lost 1 base and J 8 bases, leaving 9 bases between the germline ends. The germline V gene encodes CDR1 MNHNS and CDR2 SASEGT. The DNA of the CDR3 is TGTGCCAGCAGTGAAGTTTGGGGGTATGAGCAGTTCTTC. Translated, it gives CASSEVWGYEQFF.

This clonotype was counted many times. The chain couples TRBV28 to TRBJ1-1; 8 nucleotides agree with TRBD1. This CDR3 spans 15 amino acids. J gave up 1 base and V 3 bases, and 4 bases lay outside the gene matches. The germline CDR1 and CDR2 sequences are MDHEN and SYDVKM. The CDR3 spells CASSLVGQENTEAFF. As DNA, the CDR3 is TGTGCCAGCAGTTTGGTGGGACAGGAGAACACTGAAGCTTTCTTT.

CDR3 region: CASRSGQGNTEAFF. The CDR3 coding sequence is TGTGCCAGCAGGTCGGGACAGGGGAACACTGAAGCTTTCTTT. The chain couples TRBV11-1 to TRBJ1-1; 9 bases are a match to TRBD1. J gave up 1 base and V 6 bases, and 3 bases lay outside the gene matches. Germline CDR1 is SGHAT and CDR2 is FQDESV (reference sequence). CDR3 size: 14 residues. Full variable domain (remainder filled in from reference TRBV11-1 and TRBJ1-1): EAEVAQSPRYKITEKSQAVAFWCDPISGHATLYWYRQILGQGPELLVQFQDESVVDDSQLPKDRFSAERLKGVDSTLKIQPAELGDSAMYLCASRSGQGNTEAFFGQGTRLTVV.

This clonotype was observed at least ten times. V usage is TRBV11-2 and J usage is TRBJ2-7; maybe TRBD2 (5 bases). The CDR3 consists of 15 residues. V lost 8 bases and J 6 bases, leaving 23 bases between the germline ends. Germline CDR1 and CDR2: SGHAT and FQNNGV. CDR3 sequence (DNA): TGTGCCAGCCATTTAAGTGGAGCGGTGGCCTCCGAGCAGTACTTC. Protein sequence: CASHLSGAVASEQYF.

This clonotype showed up many times. This chain links TRBV4-1 with TRBJ2-7; 8 bases line up with TRBD1. The CDR3 contains 17 residues. Germline V gives CDR1 MGHRA, CDR2 YSYEKL. V gave up 0 bases and J gave up 3 bases; unmatched junction bases: 10. CDR3 region: CASSQDLGRGRIYEQYF. DNA for the CDR3: TGCGCCAGCAGCCAAGATCTCGGCAGGGGGCGGATCTACGAGCAGTACTTC.

Remarks on this clonotype: One end of the junction varies from germline; a read error may be responsible. The V and J genes are TRBV7-8 and TRBJ1-2, with 8 bases matching TRBD1. Germline V gene lookup returns CDR1 SGHVS and CDR2 FQNEAQ. CDR3 length equals 16 residues. The CDR3 coding sequence is TGTGCCACCAGCCCACGGCGTTGGACAGGGCCGTATGGCTACACCTTC. This codes for CATSPRRWTGPYGYTF.

This clonotype occurred many times. The chain couples TRBV2 to TRBJ2-1, with TRBD2 as a possible D gene (5 bases). V was cut by 6 bases and J by 6 bases, with 9 bases left in between. Per germline, CDR1 SNHLY and CDR2 FYNNEI. CDR3 length: 12 residues. This CDR3 reads CASRQRFNEQFF. As DNA, the CDR3 is TGTGCCAGCAGGCAGCGGTTCAATGAGCAGTTCTTC. The full variable domain, completed using reference TRBV2 and TRBJ2-1, is EPEVTQTPSHQVTQMGQEVILRCVPISNHLYFYWYRQILGQKVEFLVSFYNNEISEKSEIFDDQFSVERPDGSNFTLKIRSTKLEDSAMYFCASRQRFNEQFFGPGTRLTVL.

The chain is built from TRBV28 and TRBJ2-1, with 9 bases aligning to TRBD1. Germline CDR1 is MDHEN and CDR2 is SYDVKM. Trimming at V came to 4 bases and at J to 7 bases, leaving 8 bases not matched to a gene. This CDR3 region has 15 residues. The CDR3 is CASSSHRGRTNEQFF. Written as DNA, the CDR3 is TGTGCCAGCAGTTCCCACAGGGGGCGCACTAATGAGCAGTTCTTC. Full variable domain (rest looked up from reference TRBV28 and TRBJ2-1): DVKVTQSSRYLVKRTGEKVFLECVQDMDHENMFWYRQDPGLGLRLIYFSYDVKMKEKGDIPEGYSVSREKKERFSLILESASTNQTSMYLCASSSHRGRTNEQFFGPGTRLTVL.

This clonotype is judged medium-sized. The genes are TRBV28 and TRBJ1-2, with a possible D match to TRBD1 (6 bases). Germline CDR1 reads MDHEN; CDR2 reads SYDVKM. The CDR3 is made up of 13 amino acids. V was pared by 5 bases and J by 5 bases, with 12 bases between. The CDR3 sequence: CASSLTGRYGYTF. The CDR3 DNA sequence: TGTGCCAGCAGTCTCACAGGGCGGTATGGCTACACCTTC.

This clonotype turned up a few times. With a much larger clone just one base away, this may be a read error. The V and J genes are TRBV4-1 and TRBJ2-1, with TRBD1 matching 10 bases. J lost 7 bases, V lost 8 bases, and 11 bases had no gene match. The CDR3 extends over 15 amino acids. Germline V gives CDR1 MGHRA, CDR2 YSYEKL. The DNA for the CDR3 is TGCGCCAGCGGCCGCGACAGGGGGCGCGGGAATGAGCAGTTCTTC. Encoded protein: CASGRDRGRGNEQFF.

This clonotype has a count of ten or more. This chain uses TRBV7-2 with TRBJ1-4; weak D call: TRBD1 (5 bases). The germline V gene encodes CDR1 SGHTA and CDR2 FQGNSA. V lost 6 bases, J lost 4 bases, and 15 bases lay in between. CDR3 size: 15 residues. DNA for the CDR3: TGTGCCAGCAGTTCCGCAGGGCTAATTAATGAAAAACTGTTTTTT. Protein: CASSSAGLINEKLFF.